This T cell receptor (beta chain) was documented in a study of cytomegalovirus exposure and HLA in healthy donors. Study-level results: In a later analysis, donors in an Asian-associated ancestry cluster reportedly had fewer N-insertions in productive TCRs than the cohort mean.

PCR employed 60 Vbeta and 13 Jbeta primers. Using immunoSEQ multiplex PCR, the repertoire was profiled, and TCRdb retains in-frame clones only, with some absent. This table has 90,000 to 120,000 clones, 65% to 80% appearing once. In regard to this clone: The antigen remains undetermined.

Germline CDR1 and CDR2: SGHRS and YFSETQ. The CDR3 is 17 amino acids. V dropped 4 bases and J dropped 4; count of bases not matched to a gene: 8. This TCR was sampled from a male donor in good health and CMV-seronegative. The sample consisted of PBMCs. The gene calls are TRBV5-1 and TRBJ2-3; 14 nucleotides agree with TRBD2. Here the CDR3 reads CASSTGTSGSGPDTQYF. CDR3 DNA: TGCGCCAGCAGCACCGGGACTAGCGGGAGCGGCCCAGATACGCAGTATTTT.